This passage covers 3 T cell receptor beta chains from one sample sequenced in a study of blood T cell repertoires in COVID-19. Profiling relied on immunoSEQ multiplex PCR, and the TCRdb table lists in-frame clones only, not all of them. Of roughly 250,000 clones listed, 84% are singletons. Sequenced input: peripheral blood. These receptors came from a human donor in a cohort sampled during active COVID-19.

The chain combines TRBV18 with TRBJ2-3; 10 bases agree with TRBD1. The germline V gene has CDR1 KGHSH and CDR2 LQKENI. The CDR3 has 15 residues. Unmatched junction bases numbered 5, after V lost 3 bases and J lost 5 bases. CDR3 sequence: CASSPGQGFLDTQYF. CDR3 DNA: TGTGCCAGCTCACCGGGACAGGGGTTTTTAGATACGCAGTATTTT.

The chain uses TRBV3-1 (or the pseudogene TRBV3-2) and TRBJ2-7, with 10 positions matching TRBD2. Germline loops: CDR1 LGHDT, CDR2 YNNKEL (reference sequence). V was clipped by 4 bases and J by 7 bases; unmatched bases: 7. The CDR3 loop spans 14 amino acids. CDR3 nucleotides: TGTGCCAGCAGCCCTACTAGCGGGAAGAGGGAGCAGTACTTC. This codes for CASSPTSGKREQYF.

This chain joins TRBV9 and TRBJ2-3; D might be TRBD2 (6 bases). The CDR3 is 16 residues long. V lost 1 base to trimming and J lost 4 bases, with 16 bases between them. CDR1 SGDLS and CDR2 YYNGEE come from the germline V gene. The CDR3 DNA follows: TGTGCCAGCAGCGTACTCATGGAGGGTCCCCCAGATACGCAGTATTTT. Translating it yields CASSVLMEGPPDTQYF.